Presented here are 2 T cell receptor beta chains from one specimen sequenced in a study of blood T cell repertoires in COVID-19. Sequencing was performed with immunoSEQ multiplex PCR; in TCRdb, only in-frame clones are kept and a portion is missing. The data show approximately 200,000 clones, 85% seen once. The sample comprised PBMCs or T cells enriched from blood (not recorded which). Receptors were obtained from a man in his forties who had recovered from COVID-19.

The chain uses TRBV3-1 (or the pseudogene TRBV3-2) and TRBJ1-2; D gene uncertain. Trimming left V 4 bases short and J 7 bases short, with 10 bases between. Germline V gene lookup returns CDR1 LGHDT and CDR2 YNNKEL (reference sequence). CDR3 length: 12 residues. The CDR3 loop reads CASSLPGVGYTF. The CDR3 region has the DNA TGTGCCAGCAGCCTACCCGGGGTTGGCTACACCTTC.

The rearrangement uses TRBV18 and TRBJ1-2, with 7 bases identical to TRBD1. Germline loops: CDR1 KGHSH, CDR2 LQKENI. The CDR3 sequence is 14 residues long. J gave up 3 bases and V 2 bases, and 3 bases lay outside the gene matches. The DNA of the CDR3 is TGTGCCAGCTCACCATCAGGGGGATACTATGGCTACACCTTC. Amino acid sequence: CASSPSGGYYGYTF.